This TCR beta chain derives from a study of breast tumors, draining lymph nodes, adjacent tissues. Samples came from axillary lymph nodes draining the breast cancer. Study results and limitations: Tumor TCR diversity was below lymph nodes but above nontumor tissue. That most tumor T cells come from lymph nodes remained unproven. Compared with basal-like, luminal-like tumors shared significantly more repertoire with nontumor tissue. Findings are consistent with lymph node origin and intratumoral expansion of most tumor T cells.

MiXCR, applied by TCRdb to the multiplex PCR reads, yields one record per CDR3 protein. This table has 200,000 or so distinct CDR3 sequences, around a third appearing once. A word on this clonotype: Its antigen is undetermined. With a much larger clone just one base away, this may be a read error.

Germline CDR1 reads SGHAT; CDR2 reads FQNNGV. The CDR3 extends over 15 amino acids. The ends were cut back, 5 bases at V and 2 bases at J, with 16 bases in the middle. The chain carries TRBV11-2 and TRBJ2-7; TRBD1 or TRBD2 may be the D gene (5 bases each). The sequenced sample consisted of axillary lymph node tissue. The sequence derives from a female donor with breast cancer. Some clones in this sample may be carry-over from other donors' samples. Here the CDR3 DNA reads TGTGCCAGCAGCCCCCTAGAGGGACCAACCTACGAGCAGTACTTC. This encodes CASSPLEGPTYEQYF.